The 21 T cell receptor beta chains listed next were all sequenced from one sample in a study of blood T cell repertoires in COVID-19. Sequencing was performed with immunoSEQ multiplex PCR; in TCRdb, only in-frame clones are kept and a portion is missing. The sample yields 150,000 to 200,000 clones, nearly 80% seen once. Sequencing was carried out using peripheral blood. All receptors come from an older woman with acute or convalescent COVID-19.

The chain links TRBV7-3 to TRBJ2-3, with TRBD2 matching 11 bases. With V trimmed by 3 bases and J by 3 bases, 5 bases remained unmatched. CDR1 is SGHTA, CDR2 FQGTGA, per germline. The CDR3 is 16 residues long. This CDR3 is CASSFRSSGRTDTQYF. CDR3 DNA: TGTGCCAGCAGCTTTAGGTCTAGCGGGAGGACAGATACGCAGTATTTT.

DNA of the CDR3: TGCGCCAGCAGCGCGGTCTTCGGGACAGGGGGGGACGAGCAGTACTTC. Its translation is CASSAVFGTGGDEQYF. The chain couples TRBV5-1 to TRBJ2-7; 11 nucleotides match TRBD1. The length of the CDR3 is 16 residues. The V gene's germline CDR1 is SGHRS and CDR2 YFSETQ. With V trimmed by 4 bases and J by 5 bases, 11 bases remained unmatched. Together with reference TRBV5-1 and TRBJ2-7, the CDR3 gives the full variable domain: KAGVTQTPRYLIKTRGQQVTLSCSPISGHRSVSWYQQTPGQGLQFLFEYFSETQRNKGNFPGRFSGRQFSNSRSEMNVSTLELGDSALYLCASSAVFGTGGDEQYFGPGTRLTVT.

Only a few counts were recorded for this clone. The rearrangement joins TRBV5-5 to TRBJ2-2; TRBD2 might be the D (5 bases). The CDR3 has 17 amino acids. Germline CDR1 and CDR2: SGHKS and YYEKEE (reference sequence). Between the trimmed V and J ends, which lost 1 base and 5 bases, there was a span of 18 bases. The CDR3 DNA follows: TGTGCCAGCAGCTTGCTCGGGGTAGGGTCGTATACCGGGGAGCTGTTTTTT. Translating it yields CASSLLGVGSYTGELFF.

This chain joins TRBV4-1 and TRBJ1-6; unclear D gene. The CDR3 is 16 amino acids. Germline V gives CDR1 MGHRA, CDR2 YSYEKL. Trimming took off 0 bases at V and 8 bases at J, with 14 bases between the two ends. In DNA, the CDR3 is TGCGCCAGCAGCCAAGATGCAAGACTTGATTATTCACCCCTCCACTTT. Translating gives CASSQDARLDYSPLHF.

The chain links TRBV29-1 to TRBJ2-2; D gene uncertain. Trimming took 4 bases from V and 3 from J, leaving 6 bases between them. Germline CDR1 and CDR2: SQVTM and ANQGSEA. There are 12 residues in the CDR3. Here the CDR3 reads CSVALYTGELFF. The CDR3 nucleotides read TGCAGCGTTGCACTCTACACCGGGGAGCTGTTTTTT.

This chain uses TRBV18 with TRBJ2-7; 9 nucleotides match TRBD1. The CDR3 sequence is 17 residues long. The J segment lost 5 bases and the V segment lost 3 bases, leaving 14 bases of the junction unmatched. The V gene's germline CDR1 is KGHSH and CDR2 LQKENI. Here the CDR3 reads CASSPKRTGAGVDEQYF. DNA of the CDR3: TGTGCCAGCTCACCGAAACGGACAGGGGCGGGGGTCGACGAGCAGTACTTC. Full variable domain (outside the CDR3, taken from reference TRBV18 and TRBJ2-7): NAGVMQNPRHLVRRRGQEARLRCSPMKGHSHVYWYRQLPEEGLKFMVYLQKENIIDESGMPKERFSAEFPKEGPSILRIQQVVRGDSAAYFCASSPKRTGAGVDEQYFGPGTRLTVT.

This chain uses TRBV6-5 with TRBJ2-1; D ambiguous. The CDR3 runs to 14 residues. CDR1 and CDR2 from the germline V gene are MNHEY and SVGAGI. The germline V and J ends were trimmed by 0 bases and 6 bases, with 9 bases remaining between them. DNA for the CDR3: TGTGCCAGCAGTTACTCCTTCACACGCAATGAGCAGTTCTTC. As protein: CASSYSFTRNEQFF.

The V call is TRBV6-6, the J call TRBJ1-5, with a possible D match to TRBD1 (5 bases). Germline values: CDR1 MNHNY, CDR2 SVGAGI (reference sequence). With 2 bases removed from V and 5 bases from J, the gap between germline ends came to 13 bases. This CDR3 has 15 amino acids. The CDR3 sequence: CASSYEGREDQPQHF. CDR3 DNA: TGTGCCAGCAGTTACGAGGGCAGGGAGGATCAGCCCCAGCATTTT.

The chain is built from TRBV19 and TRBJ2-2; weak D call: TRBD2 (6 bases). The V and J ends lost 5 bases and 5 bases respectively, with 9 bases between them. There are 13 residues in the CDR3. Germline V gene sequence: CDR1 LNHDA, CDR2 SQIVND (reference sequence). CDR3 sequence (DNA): TGTGCCAGTAGTTTTCGGGGGACCGGGGAGCTGTTTTTT. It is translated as CASSFRGTGELFF.

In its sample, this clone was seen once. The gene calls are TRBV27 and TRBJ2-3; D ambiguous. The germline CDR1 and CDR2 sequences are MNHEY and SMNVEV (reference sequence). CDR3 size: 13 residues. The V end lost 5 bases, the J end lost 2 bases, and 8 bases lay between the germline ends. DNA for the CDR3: TGTGCCAGCAGTCCTTTTTCCACAGATACGCAGTATTTT. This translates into CASSPFSTDTQYF.

The CDR3 reads CASSLTSRQGETQYF. For the CDR3, the DNA is TGTGCCAGCAGCTTAACCTCGCGACAGGGAGAGACCCAGTACTTC. The chain combines TRBV7-3 with TRBJ2-5, with 7 positions matching TRBD1. The CDR3 spans 15 residues. CDR1 and CDR2 from the germline V gene are SGHTA and FQGTGA. The trim removed 0 bases at V and 4 bases at J, leaving 5 bases unmatched.

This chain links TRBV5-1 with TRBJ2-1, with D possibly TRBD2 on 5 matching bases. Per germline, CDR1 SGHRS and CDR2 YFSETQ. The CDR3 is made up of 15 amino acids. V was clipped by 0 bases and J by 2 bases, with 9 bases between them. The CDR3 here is CASSLGGVPYNEQFF. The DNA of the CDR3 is TGCGCCAGCAGCTTGGGGGGAGTGCCCTACAATGAGCAGTTCTTC.

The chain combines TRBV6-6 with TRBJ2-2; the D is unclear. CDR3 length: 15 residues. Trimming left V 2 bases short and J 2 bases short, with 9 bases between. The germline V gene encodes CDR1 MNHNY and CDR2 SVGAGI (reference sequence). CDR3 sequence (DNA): TGTGCCAGCAGTTACCGCCAGGTCAACACCGGGGAGCTGTTTTTT. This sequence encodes CASSYRQVNTGELFF.

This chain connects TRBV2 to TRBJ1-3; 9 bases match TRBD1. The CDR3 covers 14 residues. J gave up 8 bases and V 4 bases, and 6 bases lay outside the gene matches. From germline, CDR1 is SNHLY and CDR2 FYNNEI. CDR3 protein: CASSGGTGIHTIYF. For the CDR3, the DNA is TGTGCCAGCAGTGGGGGGACAGGGATACACACCATATATTTT.

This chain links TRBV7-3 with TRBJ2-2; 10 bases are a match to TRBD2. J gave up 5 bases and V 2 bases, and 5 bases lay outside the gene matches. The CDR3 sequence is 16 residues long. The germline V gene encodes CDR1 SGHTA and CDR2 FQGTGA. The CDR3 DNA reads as TGTGCCAGCAGCTTACTAGCGGGAGCTCAGACCGGGGAGCTGTTTTTT. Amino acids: CASSLLAGAQTGELFF.

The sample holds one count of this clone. The CDR3 nucleotides read TGTGCCAGTATAGGACAGATCAACTCTGGGGCCAACGTCCTGACTTTC. This gives the protein CASIGQINSGANVLTF. The V call is TRBV19, the J call TRBJ2-6, with D maybe TRBD1 (6 bases). Trimming pared 7 bases from V and 0 bases from J, leaving 13 bases between. Per the germline V gene, CDR1 is LNHDA and CDR2 is SQIVND (reference sequence). This CDR3 is 16 amino acids long.

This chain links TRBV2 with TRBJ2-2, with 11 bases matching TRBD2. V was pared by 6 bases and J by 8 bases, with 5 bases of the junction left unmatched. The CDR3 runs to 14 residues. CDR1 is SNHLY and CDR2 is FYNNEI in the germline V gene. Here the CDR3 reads CASRDTSGSGELFF. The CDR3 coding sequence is TGTGCCAGCAGGGATACTAGCGGGAGTGGGGAGCTGTTTTTT. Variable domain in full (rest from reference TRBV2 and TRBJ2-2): EPEVTQTPSHQVTQMGQEVILRCVPISNHLYFYWYRQILGQKVEFLVSFYNNEISEKSEIFDDQFSVERPDGSNFTLKIRSTKLEDSAMYFCASRDTSGSGELFFGEGSRLTVL.

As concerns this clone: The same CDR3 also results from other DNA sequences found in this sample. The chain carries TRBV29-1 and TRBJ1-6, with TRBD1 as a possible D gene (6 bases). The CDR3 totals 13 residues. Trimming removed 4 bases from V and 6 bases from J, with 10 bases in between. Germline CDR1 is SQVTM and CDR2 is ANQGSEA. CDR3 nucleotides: TGCAGCGTTGGAGAGGGGGGTAATTCACCCCTCCACTTT. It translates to CSVGEGGNSPLHF. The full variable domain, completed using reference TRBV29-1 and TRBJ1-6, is SAVISQKPSRDICQRGTSLTIQCQVDSQVTMMFWYRQQPGQSLTLIATANQGSEATYESGFVIDKFPISRPNLTFSTLTVSNMSPEDSSIYLCSVGEGGNSPLHFGNGTRLTVT.

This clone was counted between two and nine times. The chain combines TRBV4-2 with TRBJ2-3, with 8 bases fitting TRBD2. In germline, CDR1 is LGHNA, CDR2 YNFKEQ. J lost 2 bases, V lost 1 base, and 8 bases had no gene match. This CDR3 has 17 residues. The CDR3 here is CASSQGELAALTDTQYF. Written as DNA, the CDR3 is TGTGCCAGCAGCCAAGGGGAACTAGCGGCGCTCACAGATACGCAGTATTTT.

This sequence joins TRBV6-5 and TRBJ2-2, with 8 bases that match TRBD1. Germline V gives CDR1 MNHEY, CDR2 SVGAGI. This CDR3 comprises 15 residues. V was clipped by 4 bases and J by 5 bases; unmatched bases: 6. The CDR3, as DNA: TGTGCCAGCAGTTTACAGGGGGTAGGGACCGGGGAGCTGTTTTTT. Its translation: CASSLQGVGTGELFF.

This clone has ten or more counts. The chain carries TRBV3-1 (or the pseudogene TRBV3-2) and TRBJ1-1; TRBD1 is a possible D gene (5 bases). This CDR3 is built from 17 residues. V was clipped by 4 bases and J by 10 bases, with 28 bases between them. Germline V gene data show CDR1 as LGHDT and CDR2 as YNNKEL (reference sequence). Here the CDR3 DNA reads TGTGCCAGCAGCCCTTCTGCCGGGACTCGGTCCGACGGTAGAGCTTTCTTT. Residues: CASSPSAGTRSDGRAFF.